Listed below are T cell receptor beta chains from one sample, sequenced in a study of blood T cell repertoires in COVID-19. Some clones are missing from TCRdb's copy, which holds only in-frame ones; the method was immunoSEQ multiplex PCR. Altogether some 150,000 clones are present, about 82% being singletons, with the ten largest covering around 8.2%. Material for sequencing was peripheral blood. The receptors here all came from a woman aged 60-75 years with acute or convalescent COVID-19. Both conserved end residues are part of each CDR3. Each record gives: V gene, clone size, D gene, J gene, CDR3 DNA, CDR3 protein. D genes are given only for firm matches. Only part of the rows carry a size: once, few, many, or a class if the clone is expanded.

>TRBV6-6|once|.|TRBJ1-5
TGTGCCAGCAGTTACGGGGGGAACAATCAGCCCCAGCATTTT
CASSYGGNNQPQHF
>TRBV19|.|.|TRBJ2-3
TGTGCCACCCTTAGCACCGGCACAGATACGCAGTATTTT
CATLSTGTDTQYF
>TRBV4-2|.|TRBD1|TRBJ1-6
TGTGCCAGCAGCCCCAGGGACAGGGGGAATAGAGTATCGTCCGGTAATTCACCCCTCCACTTT
CASSPRDRGNRVSSGNSPLHF
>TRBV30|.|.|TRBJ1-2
TGTGCCTGCGCCGGGGGGGGCGCCTATGGCTACACCTTC
CACAGGGAYGYTF
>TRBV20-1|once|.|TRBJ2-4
TGCAGTGCTAGCGCGGTGGCCATTCAGTACTTC
CSASAVAIQYF
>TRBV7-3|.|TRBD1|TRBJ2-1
TGTGCCAGCAGCTTAATTGGGACAGGGGACTACAATGAGCAGTTCTTC
CASSLIGTGDYNEQFF
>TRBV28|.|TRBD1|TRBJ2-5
TGTGCCAGCAGTTTATCCCTGACAGGGGAGACCCAGTACTTC
CASSLSLTGETQYF
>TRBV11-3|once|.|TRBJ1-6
TGTGCCAGCAGTTTATCCCCGGTTTTTGACAGCTCCTATAATTCACCCCTCCACTTT
CASSLSPVFDSSYNSPLHF
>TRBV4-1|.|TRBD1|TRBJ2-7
TGCGCCAGCAGCCAAAGACAGGGGGGTTATGAGCAGTACTTC
CASSQRQGGYEQYF
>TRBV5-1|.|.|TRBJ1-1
TGCGCCAGTCGACAGGAGGTGAACACTGAAGCTTTCTTT
CASRQEVNTEAFF
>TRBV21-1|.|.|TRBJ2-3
TGTGCCAGAGGTGGGCGGGGGAGTTACACAGATACGCAGTATTTT
CARGGRGSYTDTQYF
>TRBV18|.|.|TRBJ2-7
TGTGCCAGCTCACCCTCGGACTGGATCAACGGGGAGCAGTACTTC
CASSPSDWINGEQYF
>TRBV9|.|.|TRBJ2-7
TGTGCCAGCAGCGGCCAGGGTGGTGACTACGAGCAGTACTTC
CASSGQGGDYEQYF
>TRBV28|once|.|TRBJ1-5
TGTGCCAGCAGTTTGAGTGCTCAGCCCCAGCATTTT
CASSLSAQPQHF
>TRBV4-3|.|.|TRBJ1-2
TGCGCCAGCAGCCAAGGCACAGGGACCAACTATGGCTACACCTTC
CASSQGTGTNYGYTF
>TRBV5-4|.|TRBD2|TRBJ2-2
TGTGCCAGCAGCTTGGAGGGCGGGGGGAACACCGGGGAGCTGTTTTTT
CASSLEGGGNTGELFF
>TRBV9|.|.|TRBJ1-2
TGTGCCAGCGGCTATTCAGGGGCCGCTGGCTACACCTTC
CASGYSGAAGYTF
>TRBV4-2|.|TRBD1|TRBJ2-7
TGTGCCAGCAGCCAAGGGACAGGTACCTACGAGCAGTACTTC
CASSQGTGTYEQYF
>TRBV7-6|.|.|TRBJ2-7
TGTGCCAGCAGCATCGGACAGTCAGTCTCCTACGAGCAGTACTTC
CASSIGQSVSYEQYF
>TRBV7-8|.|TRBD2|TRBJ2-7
TGTGCCAGCAGCTCAGTGGCGGGGGTTGTCTACGAGCAGTACTTC
CASSSVAGVVYEQYF
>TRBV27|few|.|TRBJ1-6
TGTGCCAGCAGTTTACACAGGGACCTTGCTTCACCCCTCCACTTT
CASSLHRDLASPLHF
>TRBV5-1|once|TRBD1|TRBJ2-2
TGCGCCAGCAGCTTCGATACGGGACAGCGATTAGCCGGGGAGCTGTTTTTT
CASSFDTGQRLAGELFF
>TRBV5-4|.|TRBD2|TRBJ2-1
TGTGCCAGCAGCCTTGGCGGACTAGCGGGACTTTACAATGAGCAGTTCTTC
CASSLGGLAGLYNEQFF
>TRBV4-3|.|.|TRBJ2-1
TGCGCCAGCAGCCAAGATTCCCCCTACAGGGCCGCCGGCAATGAGCAGTTCTTC
CASSQDSPYRAAGNEQFF
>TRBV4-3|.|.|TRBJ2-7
TGCGCCAGCAGCCAAGATGGCATGGGGGGACAGCAGTACTTC
CASSQDGMGGQQYF
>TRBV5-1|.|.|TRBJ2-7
TGCGCCAGCAGCTTGGAGGGGTCAGAGCAGTACTTC
CASSLEGSEQYF
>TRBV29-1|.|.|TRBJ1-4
TGCAGCGTTGGGCATTACGGGAGTGAAAAACTGTTTTTT
CSVGHYGSEKLFF
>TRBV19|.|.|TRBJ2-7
TGTGCCAGTAGTATAAGGGGGGGCGCCGGCCGCTGGGACGAGCAGTACTTC
CASSIRGGAGRWDEQYF
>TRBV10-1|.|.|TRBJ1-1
TGCGCCAGCAGTAGGGGCGGCTACACTGAAGCTTTCTTT
CASSRGGYTEAFF
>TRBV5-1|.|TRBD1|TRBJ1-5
TGCGCCAGCAGCTTGGGGGGACAGAATCAGCCCCAGCATTTT
CASSLGGQNQPQHF
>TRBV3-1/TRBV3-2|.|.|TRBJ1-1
TGTGCCAGCAGCCATTCGGGTGAAGCTTTCTTT
CASSHSGEAFF
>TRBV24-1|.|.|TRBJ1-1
TGTGCCACCAGTGATTCACAGGGCCCTAGTGGAGCTTTCTTT
CATSDSQGPSGAFF
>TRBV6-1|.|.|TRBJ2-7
TGTGCCAGCAGTGAAGCACTTTTTTACGAGCAGTACTTC
CASSEALFYEQYF
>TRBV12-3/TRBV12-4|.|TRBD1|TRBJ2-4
TGTGCCAGCAGTTGGCAGGGGGCAAACATTCAGTACTTC
CASSWQGANIQYF
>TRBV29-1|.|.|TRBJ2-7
TGCAGCGTTGGGGAAGGCAGGGGGGTCTCCTACGAGCAGTACTTC
CSVGEGRGVSYEQYF
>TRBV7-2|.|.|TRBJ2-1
TGTGCCAGCAGCCGCGGGGCGGGCGATGAGCAGTTCTTC
CASSRGAGDEQFF
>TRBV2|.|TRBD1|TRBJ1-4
TGTGCCAGCAGTCCGGACAGGAATGAAAAACTGTTTTTT
CASSPDRNEKLFF
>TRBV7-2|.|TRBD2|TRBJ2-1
TGTGCCAGCAGCCGTAGGACTAGCGGGTGGGCCTACAATGAGCAGTTCTTC
CASSRRTSGWAYNEQFF
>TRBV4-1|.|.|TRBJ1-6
TGCGCCAGCAGCCAAGGTAACGGTAATTCACCCCTCCACTTT
CASSQGNGNSPLHF
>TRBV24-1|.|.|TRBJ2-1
TGTGCCACCAGTGATTCCGGCAGGGTTTCTTACAATGAGCAGTTCTTC
CATSDSGRVSYNEQFF
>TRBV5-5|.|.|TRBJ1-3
TGTGCCAGCAGCTTGGAGACAGTTGCGGGAAACACCATATATTTT
CASSLETVAGNTIYF
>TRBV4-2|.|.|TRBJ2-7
TGTGCCAGCAGCCAAGAAAGTAAGCCCACCTACGAGCAGTACTTC
CASSQESKPTYEQYF
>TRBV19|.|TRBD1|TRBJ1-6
TGTGCCAGTAGTAGAGCCGGGACAGCTGAACTCCATTCACCCCTCCACTTT
CASSRAGTAELHSPLHF
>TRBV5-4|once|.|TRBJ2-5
TGTGCTATTCACCCCGAAGCCCAGGACTCGGTCCGGGACTTC
CAIHPEAQDSVRDF
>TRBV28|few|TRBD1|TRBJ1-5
TGTGCCAGCAGTTTACTGAGGGCAGACAGGGGGCATCAGCCCCAGCATTTT
CASSLLRADRGHQPQHF
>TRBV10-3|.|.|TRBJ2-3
TGTGCCATCAGGGAGGGGCGGGGGCCAACAGATACGCAGTATTTT
CAIREGRGPTDTQYF
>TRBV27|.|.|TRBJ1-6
TGTGCCAGCAGTTTGCGGGGCTTCTCCTATAATTCACCCCTCCACTTT
CASSLRGFSYNSPLHF
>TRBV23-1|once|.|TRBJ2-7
TGCGCCAGTGGGAGGACCGAGCAGTACTTC
CASGRTEQYF
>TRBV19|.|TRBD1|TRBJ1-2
TGTGCCAGTAGTATGATGAGGACAGGGGTTGGCTACACCTTC
CASSMMRTGVGYTF
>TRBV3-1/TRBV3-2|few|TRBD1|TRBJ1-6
TGTGCCAGCAGCCAAGGGACAGGGCTAAACAATTCACCCCTCCACTTT
CASSQGTGLNNSPLHF